This is a list of T cell receptor beta chains from one sample in a study of tumor-infiltrating lymphocytes in primary liver carcinoma. From the multiplex PCR reads, TCRdb called clonotypes with MiXCR, one entry per CDR3 protein. Of 250,000 to 350,000 distinct CDR3 sequences listed, around 50% are singletons. Sequenced input: peripheral blood. These receptor sequences come from a woman aged 25 to 45 with primary liver carcinoma and hepatitis B virus infection. Each CDR3 is given with its conserved first and last residue. D genes are given only for firm matches. Clone size appears in some rows only: once, few, many, or a class for an expanded clone.

d_call,j_call,clone_size,v_call,cdr3_aa,cdr3_nt
TRBD2,TRBJ2-1,few,TRBV7-9,CASSPRLAGYNEQFF,TGTGCCAGCAGCCCCCGACTAGCGGGTTACAATGAGCAGTTCTTC
-,TRBJ1-5,few,TRBV6-1,CASTVQYAGQPQHF,TGTGCCAGCACCGTTCAGTACGCAGGGCAGCCCCAGCATTTT
TRBD2,TRBJ2-1,once,TRBV24-1,CATSDVSGSGRYNEQFF,TGTGCCACCAGTGATGTCAGCGGGAGTGGTAGGTACAATGAGCAGTTCTTC
-,TRBJ1-1,many,TRBV29-1,CSVDPNMNTEAFF,TGCAGCGTTGACCCCAACATGAACACTGAAGCTTTCTTT
-,TRBJ1-4,-,TRBV11-2,CASSFGDGDHEKLFF,TGTGCCAGCAGTTTTGGGGACGGGGATCATGAAAAGCTGTTTTTT
-,TRBJ2-3,-,TRBV29-1,CSVEPGRTGTDTQYF,TGCAGCGTTGAACCCGGCCGAACTGGCACAGATACGCAATATTTT
-,TRBJ2-5,many,TRBV29-1,CSVETAGQNQETQYF,TGCAGCGTGGAAACCGCGGGACAGAACCAAGAGACCCAGTACTTC
TRBD1,TRBJ2-7,few,TRBV4-1,CASSQAPGTGGYEQYF,TGCGCCAGCAGCCAAGCGCCCGGGACAGGGGGATACGAGCAGTACTTC
TRBD1,TRBJ2-2,once,TRBV7-9,CASSSDRGINTGEMFF,TGTGCCAGCAGCTCGGACAGGGGGATTAACACCGGGGAGATGTTTTTT
-,TRBJ2-2,once,TRBV4-1,CASSSRNYLTGELFF,TGCGCCAGCAGCTCCCGGAACTACCTCACCGGGGAGCTGTTTTTT
-,TRBJ2-5,-,TRBV6-9,CGPSPGRNQETQYF,TGTGGCCCTAGTCCGGGACGCAACCAAGAGACCCAGTACTTC
-,TRBJ1-5,-,TRBV28,CASTRQSNQPQHF,TGTGCCAGCACCAGACAGAGCAATCAGCCCCAGCATTTT